Sequencing of this TCR beta chain was carried out in a study of cytotoxic CD8 clonotypes in ibrutinib-treated CLL (dated by TCRdb to 2020 to 2022). At the level of the whole study: In this cohort, more than 14 patients were treatment-naive and under 13 were relapsed/refractory, while some 18 had unmutated IGHV. Partial responses were observed in roughly 24 patients and complete responses in 2; after a median follow-up of roughly 72 months, remission was maintained in 14 patients and progression was observed in some twelve. Response samples were taken after a median of approximately a year on treatment, ranging from about 6 to 40 months. On average, each sample had roughly 230,000 productive templates and approximately 100,000 productive rearrangements. Of the approximately 86 participants in the trial, about 26 had longitudinal samples available. Cryopreserved peripheral blood mononuclear cells were obtained prior to treatment, at the time of response, and at either disease progression or sustained remission. All remission and progressive disease samples were collected while patients were still receiving ibrutinib. General findings and caveats noted by the study authors: Sustained-remission and progressing patients did not have matched sampling times, and lymph node repertoires were not examined. An increase in clonality was observed at ibrutinib response, with clonality remaining stable during sustained remission and falling back toward baseline at progression. Public clonotypes were rare and either shrank or stayed stable during treatment, and the rise in clonality at ibrutinib response reflected expansion of private clonotypes. At baseline, clonality was higher than in age-matched healthy donors and showed a strong correlation with circulating CD8+ T-cell counts.

The germline V gene yields SGDLS for CDR1 and YYNGEE for CDR2. At the junction V is shortened by 2 bases and J by 1 base, with 11 bases in between. The CDR3 sequence holds 15 residues, the cysteine and phenylalanine included. Solely the CDR3 DNA is kept, with 45 bases framed from the first base. On a MiSeq, deep resolution sequencing aimed for a depth between 1 in 1 million and 1 in 200,000 T cells, with each clonotype covered approximately 10x on average. The immunoSEQ hsTCRB Kit was used to generate TCR beta libraries. The original pipeline was this. The data were analyzed with ImmunoSEQ Analyzer and ImmunoSEQ Data Assistant, and V, D and J gene assignments followed IMGT definitions. Clonality, which ranges from 0 to 1, was calculated as one minus the normalized Shannon entropy of productive rearrangement frequencies. Only overrepresented clonotypes making up at least 0.05% of each patient's repertoire were included in the public clonotype analysis. Repertoires from some 13 age-matched healthy donors in immuneACCESS were used as clonality controls. TCRdb took over this immuneACCESS table, retaining in-frame rearrangements with V and J assigned. Such tables are incomplete; in checked studies, under half of the missing clones stem from an unresolved V gene, and the remainder is unexplained. The DNA gave D and trimming, while V, J and clone size come from that table. The sample contains about 140,000 clones, approximately 77% of them found a single time. Clones ranked in the top ten supply approximately 28% of the sample.

In the case of this clone: It lacks a known antigen. No much larger clone is present one base from it, and per-base qualities are unavailable.

In the paper's terms, the time point label means: approximately 11 months on ibrutinib. For TCR beta library preparation, approximately 2 micrograms of genomic DNA was extracted from cryopreserved PBMCs. High-throughput TCR beta sequencing was performed on longitudinal blood samples from CLL patients receiving ibrutinib monotherapy. Patients were enrolled in a phase 2 open-label single-center ibrutinib monotherapy trial. This receptor was obtained from a human donor with chronic lymphocytic leukemia. The sample consisted of PBMCs, taken after 12 months of ibrutinib treatment. Recombination joined TRBV9 with TRBJ2-3; the D match is possibly TRBD1 or TRBD2, with 6 bases aligned in each. The nucleotide sequence is given as TGTGCCAGCAGCGTTGGTCGGGGGCGCACAGATACGCAGTATTTT. It translates to CASSVGRGRTDTQYF.